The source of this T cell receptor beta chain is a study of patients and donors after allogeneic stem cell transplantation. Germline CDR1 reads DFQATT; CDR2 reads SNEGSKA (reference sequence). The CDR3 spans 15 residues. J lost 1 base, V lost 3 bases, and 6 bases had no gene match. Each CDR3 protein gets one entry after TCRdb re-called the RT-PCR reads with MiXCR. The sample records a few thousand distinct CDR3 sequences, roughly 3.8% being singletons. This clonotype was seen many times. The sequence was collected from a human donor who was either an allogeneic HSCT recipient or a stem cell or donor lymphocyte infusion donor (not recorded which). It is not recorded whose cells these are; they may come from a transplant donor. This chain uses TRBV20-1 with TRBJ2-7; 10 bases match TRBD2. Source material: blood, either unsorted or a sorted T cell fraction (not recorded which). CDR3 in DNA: TGCAGTGCTAGTGGGGCTAGCGGGGGATCCTACGAGCAGTACTTC. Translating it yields CSASGASGGSYEQYF.